This T cell receptor (beta chain) was recorded in a study of T cells after yellow fever vaccination. Study-wide findings and caveats: Most primary-vaccination clones recurred post-booster (roughly 96% CD4, roughly 90% CD8).

This clonotype turned up a few times. Its antigen is currently unknown. CDR1 and CDR2 from the germline V gene are SQVTM and ANQGSEA. This CDR3 region has 15 residues. Unmatched junction bases numbered 7, after V lost 7 bases and J lost 2 bases. Using its own MiXCR run on the 5' RACE reads, TCRdb lists one record per CDR3 protein. Of 500,000 to 650,000 distinct CDR3 sequences in the sample, about 12% are singletons; the top ten hold about 16%. This clonotype was sampled from a man between 25 and 39 years old who received the YFV17D yellow fever vaccine. Specimen: PBMCs, collected on the day of the yellow fever booster vaccination. The chain joins TRBV29-1 to TRBJ2-7, with 14 bases aligning to TRBD2. The CDR3 coding sequence is TGCAGCGCCGGGACTAGCGGGAGAGGGGCCTACGAGCAGTACTTC. Protein product: CSAGTSGRGAYEQYF.